The present entry profiles one T cell receptor (beta chain) with its context. This entry is derived from a study of T cells in Graves' hyperthyroidism and ophthalmopathy. Around 10 ml of fresh peripheral blood supplied the PBMCs. Regions amplified from RNA transcripts were the TCR beta CDR3 regions. A set of HTBI primers served as the primers for a first-round RT-PCR of the TCR CDR3. Via MiXCR, TCRdb re-called the multiplex PCR reads, giving one row per CDR3 protein. The data show over 250,000 distinct CDR3 sequences, with roughly an eighth seen just once and almost 35% held by the top ten. The sequence was obtained from a woman aged 40-49 years with Graves' ophthalmopathy. Sequencing was carried out using blood.

CDR3 in DNA: TGTGCCAGCAGCCTCGACAGGGGGCCCCAGCATTTT. Its protein is CASSLDRGPQHF. The chain couples TRBV14 to TRBJ1-5; 8 bases agree with TRBD1. V shed 4 bases, J shed 9 bases, and the junction held 2 bases outside the gene matches. This CDR3 has 12 amino acids. The germline gives CDR1 SGHDN, CDR2 FVKESK.